This TCR beta chain was found in a study of cytomegalovirus exposure and HLA in healthy donors (dated by TCRdb to 2016 to 2017). Turning to the overall study: According to a later analysis, the approximately 120 validation repertoires were produced on the same platform as the roughly 700 repertoires of the first cohort. The study aimed to test whether cataloging public T cell receptors could reveal signatures of past pathogen exposure. Besides the first cohort of roughly 700 subjects, a separate validation cohort made up of 120 different subjects was used. High-throughput TCR immunosequencing, statistical association of individual TCRs with disease status, and machine learning were combined to predict cytomegalovirus infection status.

Broad study findings and their caveats: A few of the identified cytomegalovirus-associated TCR beta chains were confirmed in vitro to be specific for cytomegalovirus antigens. Across donors, most TCR sequences were observed very rarely, whereas some public TCRs were present in many individuals. The authors suggested that the approach could potentially be generalized to other disease states and immunological phenotypes. A total of around 150 TCR beta chains were listed by the study as associated with cytomegalovirus. The classifier was reported to diagnose cytomegalovirus status with high specificity and sensitivity in both the original and validation cohorts. The validation cohort had no HLA typing available for a later analysis, so co-occurrence within that cohort was assessed over all 120 or so repertoires. Subsequent analysis determined that TCRs grouped into clusters in the first cohort also showed a tendency toward co-occurrence across the 120 or so validation repertoires, and 85% to 95% of cluster scores exceeded 0.

Libraries were made using the immunoSEQ multiplex PCR assay. The original pipeline was this. To diagnose cytomegalovirus status from the catalog of TCR beta chain sequences, a statistical classification framework was built. The immuneACCESS repertoire file appears here via TCRdb, limited to in-frame rearrangements. These files lack a portion of the clones; in checked studies, under half of the deficit traces to unresolved V genes, and the cause of the others is not known. V, J and clone size were drawn from that table, and D and trimming were deduced from the DNA. Within this sample are roughly 200,000 clones, with 86% of them counted one time only. The ten largest clonotypes hold 7.2% of the sample. The donors were included in the validation cohort of roughly 130 subjects, a group kept apart from the roughly 610-subject first cohort. About this clone itself: What antigen it recognizes has not been identified. One base away there is no much larger clone; base qualities are not given.

From the cysteine up to the phenylalanine, the CDR3 has a length of 14 residues. The CDR3 DNA has 42 bases and is translated from base 1. V is pared back by 3 bases and J by 3 bases, with 11 bases lying between the germline termini. CDR1 is given as MGHRA and CDR2 as YSYEKL, both from the germline V gene. This sequence originates from a man aged 25 to 40 in good health and CMV-seropositive. Recombination joined TRBV4-1 with TRBJ1-2, with the D gene not clear enough to name. Specimen: PBMCs. The base sequence is TGCGCCAGCAGCCAGGATCAGGTTTACTATGGCTACACCTTC. Translated, this gives CASSQDQVYYGYTF.